The source of this TCR beta chain is a study of CXCR3-negative and CXCR3-positive naive CD8 T cells. UMI-labeled TRB cDNA libraries were prepared by 5' RACE. TCRdb reprocessed the 5' RACE reads and reports one entry per CDR3 protein, with no DNA. In all, the sample yields 45,000 to 65,000 distinct CDR3 sequences. The V gene's germline CDR1 is MNHEY and CDR2 SMNVEV (reference sequence). The CDR3 is 15 amino acids. This chain links TRBV27 with TRBJ2-1; no DNA is available, so the TRBD2 call from TCRdb remains unchecked. The sequence was obtained from a human donor in good health. Some clones in this sample may be carry-over from other donors' samples. Material: naive CXCR3- CD8+ T cells from blood. The subset is: CD45RO-CCR7+CD27+CD95- naive CD8+ T cells lacking CXCR3 (TNR3-). The CDR3 loop is CASSWIREVGNEQFF.